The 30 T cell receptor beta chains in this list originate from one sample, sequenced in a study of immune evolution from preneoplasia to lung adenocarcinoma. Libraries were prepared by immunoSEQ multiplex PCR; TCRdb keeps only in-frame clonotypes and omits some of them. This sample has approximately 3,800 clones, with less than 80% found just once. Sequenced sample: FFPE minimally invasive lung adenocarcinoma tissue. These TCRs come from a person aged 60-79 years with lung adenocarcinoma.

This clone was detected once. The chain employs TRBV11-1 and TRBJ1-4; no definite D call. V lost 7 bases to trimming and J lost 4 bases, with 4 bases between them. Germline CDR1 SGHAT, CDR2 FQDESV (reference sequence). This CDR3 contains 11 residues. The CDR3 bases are TGTGCCAGCATGATTAATGAAAAACTGTTTTTT. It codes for CASMINEKLFF. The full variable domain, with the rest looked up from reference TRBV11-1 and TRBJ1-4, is EAEVAQSPRYKITEKSQAVAFWCDPISGHATLYWYRQILGQGPELLVQFQDESVVDDSQLPKDRFSAERLKGVDSTLKIQPAELGDSAMYLCASMINEKLFFGSGTQLSVL.

The CDR3: CASSLQPRAKNIQYF. DNA of the CDR3: TGTGCCAGCAGTCTTCAGCCTAGAGCCAAAAACATTCAGTACTTC. The chain has TRBV7-2 and TRBJ2-4; D is unresolved. Looked up from germline, CDR1 is SGHTA and CDR2 is FQGNSA. The CDR3 runs to 15 residues. V lost 6 bases and J 0 bases, leaving 12 bases between the germline ends.

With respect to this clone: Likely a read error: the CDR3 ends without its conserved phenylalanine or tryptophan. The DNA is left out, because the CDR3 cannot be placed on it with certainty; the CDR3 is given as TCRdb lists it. The CDR3 sequence is CAWGTGEYVFG. The chain uses TRBV30 and TRBJ1-1; the table's D gene call, TRBD1, was not cross checked with the DNA. CDR1 and CDR2 from the germline V gene are GTSNPN and SVGIG (reference sequence). The CDR3 adds up to 11 amino acids, both ends counted.

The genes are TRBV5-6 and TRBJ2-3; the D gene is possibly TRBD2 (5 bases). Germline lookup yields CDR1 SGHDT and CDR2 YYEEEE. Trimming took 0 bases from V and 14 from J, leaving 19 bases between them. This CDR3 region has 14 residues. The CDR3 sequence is CASSLARGLTHGYF. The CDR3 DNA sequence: TGTGCCAGCAGCTTGGCCCGGGGTCTAACCCATGGGTATTTT.

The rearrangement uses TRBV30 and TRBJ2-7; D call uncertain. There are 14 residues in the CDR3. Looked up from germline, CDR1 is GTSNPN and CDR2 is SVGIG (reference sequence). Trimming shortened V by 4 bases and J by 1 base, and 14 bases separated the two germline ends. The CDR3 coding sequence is TGTGCCTGGACCCTCCTTGACCGATCCTACGAGCAGTACTTC. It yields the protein CAWTLLDRSYEQYF.

CDR3 coding DNA: TGTGCCAGCAGTGAAGGGGTGGGCTCCTACGAGCAGTACTTC. Translation gives CASSEGVGSYEQYF. The genes are TRBV6-1 and TRBJ2-7, with D unresolved. The CDR3 is 14 amino acids. Germline CDR1 MNHNS, CDR2 SASEGT. Deletions cut 1 base from V and 0 bases from J, with 7 bases between.

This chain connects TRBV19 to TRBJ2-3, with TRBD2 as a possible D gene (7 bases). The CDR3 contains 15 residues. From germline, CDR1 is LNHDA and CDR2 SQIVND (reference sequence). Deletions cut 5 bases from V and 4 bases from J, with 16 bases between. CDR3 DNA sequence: TGTGCCAGTAGTTGGGCCTCGGGGGGCCCAGATACGCAGTATTTT. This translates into CASSWASGGPDTQYF.

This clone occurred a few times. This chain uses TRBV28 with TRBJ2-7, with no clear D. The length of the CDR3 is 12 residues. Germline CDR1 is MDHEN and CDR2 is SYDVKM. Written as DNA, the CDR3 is TGTTCGACCTGGCAAAGCTCCTACGAGCAGTACTTC. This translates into CSTWQSSYEQYF.

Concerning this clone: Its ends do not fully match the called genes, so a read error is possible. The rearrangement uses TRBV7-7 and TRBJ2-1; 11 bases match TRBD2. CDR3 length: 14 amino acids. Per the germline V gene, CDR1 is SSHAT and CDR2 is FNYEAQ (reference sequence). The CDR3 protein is CASSPGTSGNEQFF. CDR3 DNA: TGTGCTAGCAGCCCCGGGACTAGCGGCAATGAGCAGTTCTTC.

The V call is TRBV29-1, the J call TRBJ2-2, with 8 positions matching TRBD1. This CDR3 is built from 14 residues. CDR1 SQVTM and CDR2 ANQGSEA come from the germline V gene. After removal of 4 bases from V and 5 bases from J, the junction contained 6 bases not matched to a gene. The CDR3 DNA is TGCAGCGTTGTGGGCAACAGGGGGACCGGGGAGCTGTTTTTT. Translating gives CSVVGNRGTGELFF.

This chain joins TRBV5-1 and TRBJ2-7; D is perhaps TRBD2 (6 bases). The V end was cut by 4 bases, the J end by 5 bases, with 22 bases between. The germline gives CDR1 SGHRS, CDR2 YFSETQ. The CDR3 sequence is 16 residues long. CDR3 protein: CASSPNRDSQLHEQYF. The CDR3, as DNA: TGCGCCAGCAGCCCAAACCGGGACTCGCAACTCCACGAGCAGTACTTC. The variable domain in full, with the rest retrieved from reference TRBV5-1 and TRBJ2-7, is KAGVTQTPRYLIKTRGQQVTLSCSPISGHRSVSWYQQTPGQGLQFLFEYFSETQRNKGNFPGRFSGRQFSNSRSEMNVSTLELGDSALYLCASSPNRDSQLHEQYFGPGTRLTVT.

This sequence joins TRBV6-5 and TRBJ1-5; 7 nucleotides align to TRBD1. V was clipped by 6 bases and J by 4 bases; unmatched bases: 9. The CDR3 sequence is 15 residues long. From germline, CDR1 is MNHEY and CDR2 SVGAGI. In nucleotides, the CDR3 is TGTGCCAGCAGGGCCGCCGGGACAGAAAATCAGCCCCAGCATTTT. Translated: CASRAAGTENQPQHF.

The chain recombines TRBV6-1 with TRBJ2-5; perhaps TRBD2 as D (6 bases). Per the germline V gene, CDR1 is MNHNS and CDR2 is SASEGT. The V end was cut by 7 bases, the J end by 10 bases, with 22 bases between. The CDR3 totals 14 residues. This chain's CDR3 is CASTKAGSAEGQYF. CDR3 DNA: TGTGCCAGCACTAAGGCAGGATCGGCGGAGGGCCAGTACTTC.

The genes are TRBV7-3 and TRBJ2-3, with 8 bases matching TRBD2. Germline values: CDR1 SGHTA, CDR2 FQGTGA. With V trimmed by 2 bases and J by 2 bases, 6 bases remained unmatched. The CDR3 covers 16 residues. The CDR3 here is CASSLYSGSTTDTQYF. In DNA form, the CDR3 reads TGTGCCAGCAGCTTATACAGCGGGAGTACCACAGATACGCAGTATTTT.

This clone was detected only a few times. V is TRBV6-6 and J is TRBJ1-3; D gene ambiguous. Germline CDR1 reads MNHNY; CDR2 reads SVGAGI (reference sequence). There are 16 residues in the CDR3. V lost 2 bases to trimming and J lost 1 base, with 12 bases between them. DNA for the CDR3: TGTGCCAGCAGTTACGAACCACAAGGGTCTGGAAACACCATATATTTT. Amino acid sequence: CASSYEPQGSGNTIYF.

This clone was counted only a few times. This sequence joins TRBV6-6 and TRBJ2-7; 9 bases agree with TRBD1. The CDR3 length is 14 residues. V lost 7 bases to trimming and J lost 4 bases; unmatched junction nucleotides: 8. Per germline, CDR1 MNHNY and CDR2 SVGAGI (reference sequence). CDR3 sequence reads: CASTFGTGPYEQYF. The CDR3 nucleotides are TGTGCCAGCACTTTCGGGACAGGGCCGTACGAGCAGTACTTC.

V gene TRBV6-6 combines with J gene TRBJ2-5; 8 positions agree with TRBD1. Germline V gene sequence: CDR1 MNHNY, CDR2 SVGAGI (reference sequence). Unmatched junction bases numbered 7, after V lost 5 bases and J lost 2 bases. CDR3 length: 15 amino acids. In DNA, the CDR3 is TGTGCCAGCAGTAGCAGGGGGCGACAGCAAGAGACCCAGTACTTC. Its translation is CASSSRGRQQETQYF.

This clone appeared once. CDR3 residues: CASSSSAEGYNEQFF. CDR3 nucleotide sequence: TGCGCCAGCAGCAGTAGCGCAGAGGGTTACAATGAGCAGTTCTTC. V usage is TRBV5-1 and J usage is TRBJ2-1, with TRBD2 as a possible D gene (5 bases). Trimming stripped 4 bases from V and 4 bases from J, with 15 bases between. This CDR3 comprises 15 residues. Germline V gives CDR1 SGHRS, CDR2 YFSETQ.

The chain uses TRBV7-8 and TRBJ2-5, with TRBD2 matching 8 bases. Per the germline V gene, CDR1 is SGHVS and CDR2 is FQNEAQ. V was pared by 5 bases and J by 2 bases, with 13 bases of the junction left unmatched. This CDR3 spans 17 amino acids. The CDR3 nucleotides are TGTGCCAGCAGCCCTCGCCCTAGCGGGTTTCGTCAAGAGACCCAGTACTTC. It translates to CASSPRPSGFRQETQYF.

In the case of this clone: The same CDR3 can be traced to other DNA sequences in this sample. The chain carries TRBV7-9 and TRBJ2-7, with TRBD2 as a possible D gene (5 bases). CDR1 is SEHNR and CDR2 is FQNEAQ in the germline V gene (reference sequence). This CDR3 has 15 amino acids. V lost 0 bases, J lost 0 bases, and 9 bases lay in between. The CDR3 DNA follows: TGTGCCAGCAGCTTAGCTGGAGGATCCTCCTACGAGCAGTACTTC. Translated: CASSLAGGSSYEQYF.

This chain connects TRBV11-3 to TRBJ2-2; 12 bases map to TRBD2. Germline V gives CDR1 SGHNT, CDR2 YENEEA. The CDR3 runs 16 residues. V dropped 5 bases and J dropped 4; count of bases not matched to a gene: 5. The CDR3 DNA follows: TGTGCCAGCAGCCAAACTAGCGGGAGGATCACCGGGGAGCTGTTTTTT. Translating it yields CASSQTSGRITGELFF.

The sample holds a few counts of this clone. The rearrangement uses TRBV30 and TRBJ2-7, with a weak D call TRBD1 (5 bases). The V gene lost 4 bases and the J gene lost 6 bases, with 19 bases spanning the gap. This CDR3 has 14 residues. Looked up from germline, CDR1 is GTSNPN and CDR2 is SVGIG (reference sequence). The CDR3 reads CAWKWGRLNSEQYF. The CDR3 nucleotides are TGTGCCTGGAAATGGGGCAGGTTGAACTCCGAGCAGTACTTC.

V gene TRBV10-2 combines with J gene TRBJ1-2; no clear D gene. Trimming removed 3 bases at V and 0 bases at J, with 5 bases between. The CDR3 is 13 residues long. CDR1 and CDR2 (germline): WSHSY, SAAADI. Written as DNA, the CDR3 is TGCGCCAGCAGTGAAACAGCTAACTATGGCTACACCTTC. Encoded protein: CASSETANYGYTF.

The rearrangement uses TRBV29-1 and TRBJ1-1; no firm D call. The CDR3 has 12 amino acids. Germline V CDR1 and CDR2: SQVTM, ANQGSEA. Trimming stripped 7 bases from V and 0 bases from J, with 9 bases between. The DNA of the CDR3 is TGCAGCGCCACCGGGCTGAACACTGAAGCTTTCTTT. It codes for CSATGLNTEAFF.

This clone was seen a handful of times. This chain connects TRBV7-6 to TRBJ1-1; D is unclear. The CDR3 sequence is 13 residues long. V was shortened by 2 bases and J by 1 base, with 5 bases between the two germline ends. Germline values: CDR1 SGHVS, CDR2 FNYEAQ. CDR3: CASSLSQNTEAFF. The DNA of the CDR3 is TGTGCCAGCAGCTTATCACAGAACACTGAAGCTTTCTTT.

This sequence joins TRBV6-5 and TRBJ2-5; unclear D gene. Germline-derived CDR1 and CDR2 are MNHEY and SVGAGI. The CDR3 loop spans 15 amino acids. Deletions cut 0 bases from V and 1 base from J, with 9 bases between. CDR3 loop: CASSYSYGIQETQYF. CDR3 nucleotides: TGTGCCAGCAGTTACTCTTACGGCATCCAAGAGACCCAGTACTTC.

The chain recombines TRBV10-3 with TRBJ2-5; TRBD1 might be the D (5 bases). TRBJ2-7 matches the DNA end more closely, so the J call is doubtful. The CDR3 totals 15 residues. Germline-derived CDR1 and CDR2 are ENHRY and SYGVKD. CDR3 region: CAISDPAQGTYEQYF. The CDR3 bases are TGTGCCATCAGTGACCCCGCCCAGGGAACCTACGAGCAGTACTTC.

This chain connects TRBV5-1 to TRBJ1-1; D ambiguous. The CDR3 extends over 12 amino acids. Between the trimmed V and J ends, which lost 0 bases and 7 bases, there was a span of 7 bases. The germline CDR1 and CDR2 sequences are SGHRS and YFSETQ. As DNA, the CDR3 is TGCGCCAGCAGCTTGGAGGGCAGTGAAGCTTTCTTT. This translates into CASSLEGSEAFF.

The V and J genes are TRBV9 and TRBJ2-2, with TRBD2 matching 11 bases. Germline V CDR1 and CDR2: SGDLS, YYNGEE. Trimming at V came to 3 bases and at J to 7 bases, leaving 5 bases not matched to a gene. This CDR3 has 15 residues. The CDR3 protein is CASSGLAGTGGELFF. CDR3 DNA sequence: TGTGCCAGCAGCGGACTAGCGGGAACGGGCGGGGAGCTGTTTTTT.

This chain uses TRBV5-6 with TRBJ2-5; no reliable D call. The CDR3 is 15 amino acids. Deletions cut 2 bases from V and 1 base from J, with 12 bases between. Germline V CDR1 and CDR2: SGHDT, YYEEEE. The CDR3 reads CASSLGPRSQETQYF. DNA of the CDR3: TGTGCCAGCAGCTTAGGACCGCGCTCCCAAGAGACCCAGTACTTC. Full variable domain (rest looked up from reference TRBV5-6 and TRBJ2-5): DAGVTQSPTHLIKTRGQQVTLRCSPKSGHDTVSWYQQALGQGPQFIFQYYEEEERQRGNFPDRFSGHQFPNYSSELNVNALLLGDSALYLCASSLGPRSQETQYFGPGTRLLVL.